This T cell receptor beta chain was obtained from a study of vaccination and CD4 T cells after COVID-19. The overall study: Four females and six males made up the convalescents, two of whom were Hispanic. Blood was drawn a median around 70 days post second dose, range 14 to 241.

General study points: A nonsignificant rise from approximately 21 to 38 was seen in the median number of SARS-CoV-2-reactive clonotypes.

As for time point: late sampling 161 to 241 days after vaccination in three convalescent patients. PCR positivity dates ran from March to December 2020, preceding US Alpha, Beta and Delta variants. MiXCR was run by TCRdb on the PCR reads, yielding one entry per CDR3 protein. The sample holds some 40,000 distinct CDR3 sequences, approximately 40% seen once. Germline CDR1 LNHDA, CDR2 SQIVND (reference sequence). This CDR3 contains 18 residues. The germline V and J ends were trimmed by 7 bases and 5 bases, with 27 bases remaining between them. This clonotype showed up just a few times. The antigen remains undetermined.

This sample comprised CD4+ T cells from blood, obtained about 7 months after SARS-CoV-2 vaccination. The clonotype comes from a human donor who had recovered from COVID-19. The chain recombines TRBV19 with TRBJ1-5; possible D gene TRBD1, 5 bases. The CDR3 DNA reads TGTGCCAGTACGCCACGGGGCGGACTCCAGAATGCGGATCAGCCCCAGCATTTT. This codes for CASTPRGGLQNADQPQHF.